The entry that follows covers one TCR beta chain sequence. The target of this receptor is not known. No much larger clone is present one base from it, and per-base qualities are unavailable. TCRbeta CDR3 regions were amplified from genomic DNA by means of the immunoSEQ Assay, a bias-controlled multiplex PCR. As for the authors' bioinformatics: Nucleated cell counts per sample were estimated from amplification of reference gene primers within the assay. To quantify the absolute abundance of each unique TCRbeta CDR3 rearrangement, sequence reads were collapsed and filtered. Productive Simpson clonality was computed per sample as the square root of Simpson's diversity index over productive rearrangements. TCRdb took this table from immuneACCESS and kept in-frame rearrangements with V and J called. Such tables lack part of the clones; where checked against another copy, unresolved V genes explain under half of the gap, and the rest is unexplained. V and J calls and clone size come straight from that table; D and trimming were deduced from the DNA. This sample lists about 46,000 clones; around 87% were detected once. Roughly 15% of the sample is taken by the ten largest.

The data were taken from a study of blood T cell repertoires in COVID-19 (dated by TCRdb to about 2020). Broadly, across the study: Samples from collaborators originated in the United States, Italy and Spain and spanned both the acute and convalescent phases of COVID-19. Sample metadata almost always included a de-identified subject ID, COVID-19 status, age in years and sex. The repertoires were made available in a free public database intended to serve as a resource for research on the immune response to SARS-CoV-2. The material from the prospective study consisted of cDNA or gDNA derived from T cells, B-cell-depleted T cells, or PBMCs. HLA class I and class II types, where available, came from metadata supplied by the sample provider rather than from assay-based typing. Samples came from the ongoing ImmuneRACE study (first 160 participants) plus 1,254 subjects from 6 global collaborators. Deeply sampled blood TCRbeta repertoires from subjects exposed to, actively infected with, or recovered from COVID-19 were included in the dataset. Paper-wide results and their limitations: The amount of clinical and demographic metadata varied by source and participant and was provided uncurated.

Whole blood was collected in K2EDTA tubes by collaborating institutions according to the institutions' own protocols. For TCRbeta analysis, collaborators shipped samples as frozen whole blood, isolated PBMCs, or DNA extracted from either of those sample types. The V and J ends are trimmed by 4 bases and 4 bases, leaving 8 bases between them. The CDR3, from cysteine to phenylalanine, totals 13 residues. The retained sequence is limited to the CDR3, 39 bases, with the frame set at the first base. CDR1 and CDR2 (SGHKS, YYEKEE) derive from the germline V gene (reference sequence). The rearrangement combines TRBV5-5 with TRBJ2-2, with the D gene too uncertain to name. The sequenced sample consisted of peripheral blood. The origin of this receptor is a human donor in a cohort sampled during active COVID-19. The CDR3 here reads CASSNASTGELFF. The bases are TGTGCCAGCAGCAATGCCAGCACCGGGGAGCTGTTTTTT.